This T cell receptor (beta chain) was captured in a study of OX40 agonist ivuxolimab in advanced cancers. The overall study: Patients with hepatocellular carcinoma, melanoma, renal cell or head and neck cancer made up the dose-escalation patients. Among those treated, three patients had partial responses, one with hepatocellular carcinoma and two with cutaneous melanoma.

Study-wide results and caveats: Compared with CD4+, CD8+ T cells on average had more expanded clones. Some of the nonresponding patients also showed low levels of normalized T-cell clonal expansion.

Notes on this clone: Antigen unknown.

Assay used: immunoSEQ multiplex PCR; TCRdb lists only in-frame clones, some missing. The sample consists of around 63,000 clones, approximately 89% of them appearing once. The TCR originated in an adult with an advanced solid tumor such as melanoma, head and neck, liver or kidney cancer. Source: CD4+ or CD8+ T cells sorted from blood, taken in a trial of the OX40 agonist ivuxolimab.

Written as DNA, the CDR3 is TGTGCCAGCAGCGCTGGGACACCGAGCACAGATACGCAGTATTTT. Its protein product is CASSAGTPSTDTQYF. V usage is TRBV11-2 and J usage is TRBJ2-3, with a possible D match to TRBD1 (6 bases). Trimming took 5 bases from V and 0 from J, leaving 12 bases between them. Germline V gene sequence: CDR1 SGHAT, CDR2 FQNNGV. This CDR3 has 15 residues.